Listed here are 29 T cell receptor beta chains from one sample, sequenced in a study of shared clonotypes between healthy human individuals. Only in-frame clones appear in the TCRdb table, and some are missing; sequencing was by immunoSEQ multiplex PCR. The sample includes under 2,500,000 clones, approximately 94% of them seen just once. The sequenced sample consisted of naive CD4+ T cells sorted from blood. Noted subset: CD45RA+ positively selected. The receptors stem from a young man in good health.

This chain uses TRBV9 with TRBJ2-3, with D tentatively TRBD2 (5 bases). Looked up from germline, CDR1 is SGDLS and CDR2 is YYNGEE. Trimming took off 3 bases at V and 2 bases at J, with 10 bases between the two ends. CDR3 length: 14 amino acids. This chain's CDR3 is CASSASGNTDTQYF. The CDR3 DNA is TGTGCCAGCAGCGCCAGCGGCAACACAGATACGCAGTATTTT.

The V gene is TRBV18, the J gene TRBJ2-5, with D unclear. V gave up 5 bases and J gave up 7 bases, with 17 bases separating them. The length of the CDR3 is 14 residues. Germline CDR1 reads KGHSH; CDR2 reads LQKENI. This chain's CDR3 is CASSSTPESGTQYF. Written as DNA, the CDR3 is TGTGCCAGCTCATCAACCCCTGAGTCCGGGACCCAGTACTTC.

J is TRBJ1-1 and V is TRBV7-9; D is unclear. CDR3 size: 15 residues. The germline gives CDR1 SEHNR, CDR2 FQNEAQ (reference sequence). V shed 5 bases and J shed 3 bases, with 16 bases lying between them. The CDR3 DNA is TGTGCCAGCAGCCCCTCTGGGTGGAGGGACACTGAAGCTTTCTTT. Its translation: CASSPSGWRDTEAFF. Full variable domain (remainder filled in from reference TRBV7-9 and TRBJ1-1): DTGVSQNPRHKITKRGQNVTFRCDPISEHNRLYWYRQTLGQGPEFLTYFQNEAQLEKSRLLSDRFSAERPKGSFSTLEIQRTEQGDSAMYLCASSPSGWRDTEAFFGQGTRLTVV.

This clone appeared a single time. The chain has TRBV2 and TRBJ1-2; no definite D call. The ends were cut back, 3 bases at V and 7 bases at J, with 9 bases in the middle. There are 12 residues in the CDR3. Germline loops: CDR1 SNHLY, CDR2 FYNNEI. CDR3 residues: CASSEGGIGYTF. CDR3 nucleotide sequence: TGTGCCAGCAGTGAGGGAGGAATTGGCTACACCTTC.

CDR3 amino acids: CASSRDNQETQYF. CDR3 sequence (DNA): TGTGCCAGTAGCCGGGACAACCAAGAGACCCAGTACTTC. The gene calls are TRBV19 and TRBJ2-5; D may be TRBD1 (6 bases). Germline V gene lookup returns CDR1 LNHDA and CDR2 SQIVND (reference sequence). The CDR3 covers 13 residues. V lost 6 bases and J lost 0, with 8 bases in between.

This chain links TRBV29-1 with TRBJ2-3; 7 positions agree with TRBD2. Trimming at V came to 7 bases and at J to 0 bases, leaving 7 bases not matched to a gene. The CDR3 runs 14 residues. Germline CDR1 is SQVTM and CDR2 is ANQGSEA. The CDR3 bases are TGCAGCGCTACAGGCGGGAGTAGCACAGATACGCAGTATTTT. Protein: CSATGGSSTDTQYF.

The CDR3 nucleotides read TGTGCCAGTAGTATTACTCATGACCGTGAGCAGTACTTC. Translating gives CASSITHDREQYF. The V gene is TRBV19, the J gene TRBJ2-7, with unresolved D. Trimming pared 3 bases from V and 7 bases from J, leaving 13 bases between. Germline V gene lookup returns CDR1 LNHDA and CDR2 SQIVND (reference sequence). The CDR3 totals 13 residues.

V usage is TRBV5-1 and J usage is TRBJ2-1; a weak D match, TRBD2 (5 bases). V gave up 2 bases and J gave up 1 base, with 10 bases separating them. The CDR3 loop spans 15 amino acids. Per germline, CDR1 SGHRS and CDR2 YFSETQ. The CDR3 DNA is TGCGCCAGCAGCTTTCTACCGGGATCCTACAATGAGCAGTTCTTC. It specifies CASSFLPGSYNEQFF.

A note on this clone: This CDR3 is also generated by other DNA sequences in the sample. The V gene is TRBV5-1, the J gene TRBJ1-1; 9 positions agree with TRBD1. V shed 4 bases, J shed 1 base, and the junction held 2 bases outside the gene matches. Germline values: CDR1 SGHRS, CDR2 YFSETQ. CDR3 size: 14 residues. CDR3: CASSRTGENTEAFF. The CDR3 region has the DNA TGCGCCAGCAGCCGGACAGGGGAGAACACTGAAGCTTTCTTT.

Comment on this clone: Other DNA sequences in the sample encode the same CDR3. The chain combines TRBV6-5 with TRBJ2-5, with D possibly matching TRBD1 (6 bases). This CDR3 region has 13 residues. V lost 8 bases, J lost 1 base, and 11 bases lay in between. Per germline, CDR1 MNHEY and CDR2 SVGAGI. As DNA, the CDR3 is TGTGCCAGCTCCAGGGGAATCCAAGAGACCCAGTACTTC. The encoded protein is CASSRGIQETQYF.

As for this clone: Other nucleotide sequences from this sample produce the same CDR3. V is TRBV5-4 and J is TRBJ1-1; D uncertain. CDR1 and CDR2 (germline): SGHNT, YYREEE (reference sequence). Trimming removed 0 bases from V and 0 bases from J, with 6 bases in between. The CDR3 has 14 residues. The CDR3 loop is CASSLEGLNTEAFF. CDR3 sequence (DNA): TGTGCCAGCAGCTTGGAGGGATTGAACACTGAAGCTTTCTTT. The full variable domain, in which reference TRBV5-4 and TRBJ1-1 provide the parts outside the CDR3, is ETGVTQSPTHLIKTRGQQVTLRCSSQSGHNTVSWYQQALGQGPQFIFQYYREEENGRGNFPPRFSGLQFPNYSSELNVNALELDDSALYLCASSLEGLNTEAFFGQGTRLTVV.

The chain recombines TRBV7-8 with TRBJ1-1; D gene unclear. This CDR3 region has 13 residues. Germline V lookup: CDR1 SGHVS, CDR2 FQNEAQ. V lost 0 bases and J 4 bases, leaving 6 bases between the germline ends. The CDR3 DNA is TGTGCCAGCAGCTTAGCCCCCGGCACTGAAGCTTTCTTT. Amino acids: CASSLAPGTEAFF.

On this clone: At the DNA level, this CDR3 is encoded by other sequences in the same sample as well. The CDR3 coding sequence is TGCGCCAGCAGCCAAGGGGCTTCTGGAAACACCATATATTTT. Its protein product is CASSQGASGNTIYF. The rearrangement joins TRBV4-1 to TRBJ1-3; no firm D call. V was trimmed by 1 base and J by 1 base, leaving 5 bases between them. CDR1 is MGHRA, CDR2 YSYEKL, per germline. This CDR3 is built from 14 residues.

The gene calls are TRBV18 and TRBJ2-4; 7 nucleotides align to TRBD1. The CDR3 consists of 13 residues. Germline-derived CDR1 and CDR2 are KGHSH and LQKENI. V shed 9 bases and J 11 bases; nucleotides not matched to a gene: 13. The CDR3 sequence: CASSDTGVLFQYF. CDR3 in DNA: TGTGCCAGTTCCGATACAGGGGTACTCTTTCAGTACTTC.

The chain joins TRBV6-5 to TRBJ2-7; 9 bases align to TRBD2. Trimming cost V 8 bases and J 2 bases; bases outside gene matches: 7. Germline CDR1 reads MNHEY; CDR2 reads SVGAGI. The CDR3 extends over 14 amino acids. This CDR3 is CASGRRGGPYEQYF. The CDR3 bases are TGTGCCAGCGGGAGGCGGGGGGGACCCTACGAGCAGTACTTC.

The J gene is TRBJ2-7, the V gene TRBV9; possibly TRBD2 for D (6 bases). Germline V gives CDR1 SGDLS, CDR2 YYNGEE. This CDR3 spans 17 amino acids. V dropped 4 bases and J dropped 3 bases, with 23 bases sitting between them. The CDR3 coding sequence is TGTGCCAGCAGCTTATACCGCTGCGGGACTCGGAGCTACGAGCAGTACTTC. It specifies CASSLYRCGTRSYEQYF.

The chain couples TRBV5-1 to TRBJ1-1; the D is unclear. Deletions cut 7 bases from V and 10 bases from J, with 23 bases between. This CDR3 is built from 14 residues. The germline gives CDR1 SGHRS, CDR2 YFSETQ. In DNA, the CDR3 is TGCGCCAGCTCCCGAGAAGTTAGAGGCGTATCAGCTTTCTTT. Translating gives CASSREVRGVSAFF.

V is TRBV12-5 and J is TRBJ2-1; D unclear. This CDR3 has 13 amino acids. CDR1 and CDR2 (germline): LGHNT, FRNRAP. V was clipped by 1 base and J by 7 bases, with 8 bases between them. In DNA, the CDR3 is TGTGCTAGTGGTTTGGCCTTGGGGAATGAGCAGTTCTTC. As protein: CASGLALGNEQFF.

The V and J genes are TRBV6-6 and TRBJ2-3; D not certain. V was trimmed by 6 bases and J by 0 bases, leaving 7 bases between them. This CDR3 contains 13 residues. Germline CDR1 MNHNY, CDR2 SVGAGI (reference sequence). The CDR3 loop reads CASSRRSTDTQYF. CDR3 nucleotides: TGTGCCAGCAGCCGGCGGAGCACAGATACGCAGTATTTT.

The gene calls are TRBV13 and TRBJ2-7; D may be TRBD2 (5 bases). Germline V CDR1 and CDR2: PRHDT, FYEKMQ (reference sequence). There are 12 residues in the CDR3. Trimming shortened V by 5 bases and J by 7 bases, and 12 bases separated the two germline ends. The CDR3 nucleotides are TGTGCCAGCAGCCCCCCCCGGGGTGAGCAGTACTTC. It encodes CASSPPRGEQYF. Full variable domain (remainder filled in from reference TRBV13 and TRBJ2-7): AAGVIQSPRHLIKEKRETATLKCYPIPRHDTVYWYQQGPGQDPQFLISFYEKMQSDKGSIPDRFSAQQFSDYHSELNMSSLELGDSALYFCASSPPRGEQYFGPGTRLTVT.

The rearrangement uses TRBV13 and TRBJ1-6; 9 positions match TRBD1. The CDR3 is 14 residues long. V lost 4 bases, J lost 7 bases, and 2 bases stayed unmatched. The germline V gene has CDR1 PRHDT and CDR2 FYEKMQ (reference sequence). CDR3 in DNA: TGTGCCAGCAGCTGGGGGACAGGGAATTCACCCCTCCACTTT. Translated, it gives CASSWGTGNSPLHF.

The genes are TRBV6-1 and TRBJ2-7; 10 bases agree with TRBD1. This CDR3 spans 15 amino acids. V trimming: 6 bases; J trimming: 0 bases; junction bases outside the gene matches: 5. CDR1 MNHNS and CDR2 SASEGT come from the germline V gene. The CDR3 loop reads CASRLRTGGSYEQYF. CDR3 nucleotide sequence: TGTGCCAGCAGGCTCCGGACAGGGGGCTCCTACGAGCAGTACTTC.

This rearrangement joins TRBV18 to TRBJ2-7, with a weak D call TRBD2 (6 bases). The CDR3 is 14 residues long. Germline V lookup: CDR1 KGHSH, CDR2 LQKENI. V lost 3 bases to trimming and J lost 2 bases, with 11 bases between them. CDR3 residues: CASSPASVTYEQYF. As DNA, the CDR3 is TGTGCCAGCTCACCGGCTAGCGTAACCTACGAGCAGTACTTC.

This sequence joins TRBV25-1 and TRBJ1-5; D gene ambiguous. Germline CDR1 reads MGHDK; CDR2 reads SYGVNS. Trimming removed 4 bases at V and 3 bases at J, with 4 bases between. The length of the CDR3 is 12 residues. CDR3 amino acids: CASSVANQPQHF. The CDR3 DNA is TGTGCCAGCAGTGTCGCCAATCAGCCCCAGCATTTT.

Regarding this clone: The sample carries other DNA sequences with the same CDR3. V usage is TRBV19 and J usage is TRBJ2-3; the D gene is possibly TRBD2 (5 bases). The germline V gene has CDR1 LNHDA and CDR2 SQIVND (reference sequence). The CDR3 runs 13 residues. Trimming removed 6 bases from V and 0 bases from J, with 7 bases in between. The CDR3 spells CASRRTSTDTQYF. The CDR3 coding sequence is TGTGCCAGTAGACGGACTAGCACAGATACGCAGTATTTT.

The chain employs TRBV5-1 and TRBJ1-1; D is unresolved. This CDR3 has 16 residues. Germline CDR1 and CDR2: SGHRS and YFSETQ. V lost 2 bases and J lost 1, with 15 bases in between. CDR3 region: CASSFLQLGPNTEAFF. The CDR3 coding sequence is TGCGCCAGCAGCTTCCTACAGCTAGGACCGAACACTGAAGCTTTCTTT.

This clone was seen a single time. This rearrangement joins TRBV5-1 to TRBJ2-3, with 9 bases identical to TRBD1. There are 13 residues in the CDR3. The V gene end was trimmed by 6 bases and the J gene end by 6 bases; junction bases not matched to a gene: 5. CDR1 and CDR2 from the germline V gene are SGHRS and YFSETQ. The chain's CDR3 is CASTPGTGDTQYF. The CDR3, as DNA: TGCGCCAGCACTCCCGGGACAGGGGATACGCAGTATTTT.

The V call is TRBV5-4, the J call TRBJ2-2; D gene unclear. Trimming cost V 0 bases and J 4 bases, with 7 bases left between them. The CDR3 spans 14 residues. Germline-derived CDR1 and CDR2 are SGHNT and YYREEE (reference sequence). This CDR3 reads CASSLEVITGELFF. The CDR3 DNA follows: TGTGCCAGCAGCTTGGAGGTGATCACCGGGGAGCTGTTTTTT.

The chain is built from TRBV27 and TRBJ2-5, with no clear D. V lost 2 bases to trimming and J lost 4 bases, with 8 bases between them. Germline-derived CDR1 and CDR2 are MNHEY and SMNVEV (reference sequence). The CDR3 runs to 13 residues. This CDR3 reads CASSLRTLETQYF. CDR3 DNA: TGTGCCAGCAGTTTAAGGACGTTAGAGACCCAGTACTTC.